These 16 T cell receptor beta chains were all obtained from the same sample, sequenced in a study of cytomegalovirus exposure and HLA in healthy donors. 60 Vbeta and 13 Jbeta primers were used in PCR. Produced via immunoSEQ multiplex PCR; TCRdb's table is partial and in-frame only. The repertoire has under 140,000 clones, more than 65% of them found once; the top ten carry about 6.8%. Sequencing was performed on PBMCs. These receptors were collected from a man aged 25-45 years in good health and CMV-seropositive.

The chain employs TRBV6-1 and TRBJ1-6; 8 nucleotides match TRBD1. J was trimmed by 10 bases and V by 5 bases; bases with no gene match: 10. This CDR3 comprises 15 residues. Germline-derived CDR1 and CDR2 are MNHNS and SASEGT. CDR3 amino acids: CASSLQGEGGSPLHF. The CDR3 DNA follows: TGTGCCAGCAGTTTACAGGGGGAGGGCGGCTCACCCCTCCACTTT.

In DNA, the CDR3 is TGCGCCAGCAGACGGAGCGGGGGCCACCAAGAGACCCAGTACTTC. Translation gives CASRRSGGHQETQYF. J is TRBJ2-5 and V is TRBV10-2; 8 nucleotides agree with TRBD2. Germline CDR1 WSHSY, CDR2 SAAADI. CDR3 length equals 15 residues. Trimming cost V 6 bases and J 0 bases; bases outside gene matches: 6.

CDR3 loop: CASSFFRDRGQETQYF. CDR3 DNA: TGTGCCAGCAGCTTTTTCCGGGACAGGGGACAAGAGACCCAGTACTTC. This rearrangement joins TRBV5-6 to TRBJ2-5, with 10 bases aligning to TRBD1. V lost 2 bases, J lost 2 bases, and 6 bases stayed unmatched. The germline V gene has CDR1 SGHDT and CDR2 YYEEEE. This CDR3 region has 16 residues.

This chain connects TRBV25-1 to TRBJ2-7; D ambiguous. CDR1 is MGHDK and CDR2 is SYGVNS in the germline V gene. There are 14 residues in the CDR3. Between the trimmed V and J ends, which lost 6 bases and 5 bases, there was a span of 17 bases. CDR3 region: CASSKPHGQNEQYF. The CDR3 DNA reads as TGTGCCAGCAGCAAACCTCACGGTCAAAACGAGCAGTACTTC.

CDR3 amino acids: CASSFGLAGGYPSTDTQYF. The CDR3 DNA follows: TGTGCCAGCAGCTTTGGACTAGCGGGGGGCTATCCTAGCACAGATACGCAGTATTTT. The V call is TRBV7-2, the J call TRBJ2-3, with 14 positions matching TRBD2. The CDR3 sequence is 19 residues long. J gave up 0 bases and V 3 bases, and 8 bases lay outside the gene matches. Germline V gives CDR1 SGHTA, CDR2 FQGNSA. The complete variable domain, with remaining parts taken from reference TRBV7-2 and TRBJ2-3, reads GAGVSQSPSNKVTEKGKDVELRCDPISGHTALYWYRQSLGQGLEFLIYFQGNSAPDKSGLPSDRFSAERTGGSVSTLTIQRTQQEDSAVYLCASSFGLAGGYPSTDTQYFGPGTRLTVL.

The chain employs TRBV7-5 and TRBJ1-3. TRBV7-5 is annotated as a pseudogene. The CDR3 is 16 amino acids. The CDR3 DNA reads as TGTGTCAGAAGCCCGGGGGGGGTTAGTGGAGGAAACACCATATATTTT. This translates into CVRSPGGVSGGNTIYF.

The chain couples TRBV14 to TRBJ2-7; a possible D gene is TRBD1 (6 bases). CDR1 and CDR2 (germline): SGHDN, FVKESK. V lost 4 bases and J 0 bases, leaving 13 bases between the germline ends. This CDR3 comprises 15 residues. The CDR3 DNA follows: TGTGCCAGCAGCCTTTTTGGACAGCACTCCTACGAGCAGTACTTC. This gives the protein CASSLFGQHSYEQYF.

The chain carries TRBV6-5 and TRBJ1-1, with D possibly being TRBD1 (6 bases). Trimming cost V 2 bases and J 3 bases, with 10 bases left between them. The CDR3 spans 14 residues. The germline V gene encodes CDR1 MNHEY and CDR2 SVGAGI. The CDR3 DNA follows: TGTGCCAGCAGTTACGGGCAGGGGTACACTGAAGCTTTCTTT. It encodes CASSYGQGYTEAFF.

The rearrangement uses TRBV5-4 and TRBJ2-3, with 15 bases that match TRBD2. The CDR3 covers 17 residues. The J segment lost 8 bases and the V segment lost 4 bases, leaving 11 bases of the junction unmatched. Germline values: CDR1 SGHNT, CDR2 YYREEE (reference sequence). The DNA for the CDR3 is TGTGCCAGCAGCCCCCGGACTAGCGGGGGGGGCCTGAGTACGCAGTATTTT. Protein product: CASSPRTSGGGLSTQYF.

The genes are TRBV5-6 and TRBJ2-7; 8 bases are a match to TRBD2. The germline V gene has CDR1 SGHDT and CDR2 YYEEEE. V trimming: 4 bases; J trimming: 6 bases; junction bases outside the gene matches: 12. The CDR3 runs 15 residues. CDR3 in amino acids: CASSPNPGRAGEQYF. CDR3 nucleotide sequence: TGTGCCAGCAGCCCGAATCCCGGGAGGGCCGGCGAGCAGTACTTC.

V and J are TRBV6-6 and TRBJ2-5, with a weak D call TRBD2 (5 bases). The CDR3 is made up of 14 amino acids. Germline lookup yields CDR1 MNHNY and CDR2 SVGAGI (reference sequence). Trimming removed 1 base at V and 2 bases at J, with 8 bases between. The CDR3 region is CASSYFGVQETQYF. CDR3 nucleotide sequence: TGTGCCAGCAGTTACTTCGGGGTTCAAGAGACCCAGTACTTC.

The chain combines TRBV7-2 with TRBJ2-5, with 8 bases that match TRBD2. The CDR3 extends over 14 amino acids. V was pared by 5 bases and J by 4 bases, with 6 bases of the junction left unmatched. CDR1 SGHTA and CDR2 FQGNSA come from the germline V gene. CDR3 region: CASSQLGTRETQYF. CDR3 nucleotides: TGTGCCAGCAGCCAACTCGGGACTAGAGAGACCCAGTACTTC.

This chain uses TRBV25-1 with TRBJ1-1; 7 bases map to TRBD1. The V gene's germline CDR1 is MGHDK and CDR2 SYGVNS. CDR3 size: 15 residues. The V and J ends lost 4 bases and 5 bases, in that order; junction bases with no gene match: 10. This CDR3 is CASSARQGGGTEAFF. The DNA of the CDR3 is TGTGCCAGCAGTGCTCGACAGGGTGGTGGGACTGAAGCTTTCTTT.

This chain joins TRBV5-6 and TRBJ1-1; 8 bases are shared with TRBD1. This CDR3 region has 14 residues. CDR1 is SGHDT, CDR2 YYEEEE, per germline. The ends lost 1 base at V and 3 bases at J; junction bases unmatched: 2. In DNA form, the CDR3 reads TGTGCCAGCAGCTTGACAGGGGGACACACTGAAGCTTTCTTT. Protein product: CASSLTGGHTEAFF.

This clone has a handful of counts. This chain joins TRBV2 and TRBJ1-3; no firm D call. CDR1 is SNHLY, CDR2 FYNNEI, per germline. The CDR3 length is 13 residues. Between the trimmed V and J ends, which lost 7 bases and 1 base, there was a span of 8 bases. CDR3 residues: CASNPTSGNTIYF. The CDR3 DNA sequence: TGTGCCAGCAACCCGACATCTGGAAACACCATATATTTT. The variable domain in full, completed from reference TRBV2 and TRBJ1-3, reads EPEVTQTPSHQVTQMGQEVILRCVPISNHLYFYWYRQILGQKVEFLVSFYNNEISEKSEIFDDQFSVERPDGSNFTLKIRSTKLEDSAMYFCASNPTSGNTIYFGEGSWLTVV.

The rearrangement links TRBV7-9 to TRBJ2-5, with 16 positions matching TRBD2. Germline V gene data show CDR1 as SEHNR and CDR2 as FQNEAQ (reference sequence). The junction had 8 bases not matched to a gene; V was cut back by 5 bases and J by 5 bases. This CDR3 comprises 17 residues. The CDR3 bases are TGTGCCAGCAGCCCGGGACTAGCGGGGGGGCCCGGTGAGACCCAGTACTTC. Protein product: CASSPGLAGGPGETQYF.